The 9 T cell receptor beta chains below all came from one sample that was sequenced in a study of sequential checkpoint blockade in melanoma. Stated treatment: randomized to nivolumab then ipilimumab (arm A) or the reverse (arm B). The data were produced by immunoSEQ multiplex PCR, yet TCRdb's version contains in-frame clones alone and is incomplete. The data show around 2,000 clones, about 17% seen once. The source was tumor tissue (inferred from file names), collected from a patient given nivolumab and ipilimumab in sequence. The source of these receptors is a human donor with melanoma.

This clone was detected only a few times. This chain connects TRBV10-2 to TRBJ1-2, with D unclear. Germline CDR1 WSHSY, CDR2 SAAADI. CDR3 length: 15 amino acids. The V end lost 2 bases, the J end lost 2 bases, and 12 bases lay between the germline ends. Written as DNA, the CDR3 is TGCGCCAGCAGTGAGAGGAGAACCGCAAACTATGGCTACACCTTC. Translated: CASSERRTANYGYTF.

This clone rates as medium-sized. The gene calls are TRBV6-4 and TRBJ2-7, with D perhaps TRBD1 or TRBD2 (6 bases each). The V end was cut by 6 bases, the J end by 5 bases, with 8 bases between. Germline V gene sequence: CDR1 MRHNA, CDR2 SNTAGT. The CDR3 is made up of 11 amino acids. CDR3 residues: CASRGGDEQYF. DNA of the CDR3: TGTGCCAGCAGGGGGGGCGACGAGCAGTACTTC.

This clone was counted between two and nine times. The chain couples TRBV9 to TRBJ2-3, with D uncertain. This CDR3 contains 14 residues. CDR1 SGDLS and CDR2 YYNGEE come from the germline V gene. V dropped 0 bases and J dropped 2 bases, with 7 bases sitting between them. The CDR3 nucleotides are TGTGCCAGCAGCGTAGACCGGGCCACAGATACGCAGTATTTT. It translates to CASSVDRATDTQYF. Variable domain in full (rest from reference TRBV9 and TRBJ2-3): DSGVTQTPKHLITATGQRVTLRCSPRSGDLSVYWYQQSLDQGLQFLIQYYNGEERAKGNILERFSAQQFPDLHSELNLSSLELGDSALYFCASSVDRATDTQYFGPGTRLTVL.

This clone was seen only a few times. This rearrangement joins TRBV6-8 to TRBJ1-1; D unclear. This CDR3 comprises 14 residues. The germline V gene has CDR1 MNHGY and CDR2 SAAAGT. Trimming removed 0 bases from V and 2 bases from J, with 7 bases in between. CDR3 DNA sequence: TGTGCCAGCAGTTACTCGAAGGTCAACACTGAAGCTTTCTTT. It encodes CASSYSKVNTEAFF.

The rearrangement links TRBV12-5 to TRBJ1-5; possible D gene TRBD1, 6 bases. V was trimmed by 7 bases and J by 0 bases, leaving 16 bases between them. CDR3 size: 16 residues. Per germline, CDR1 LGHNT and CDR2 FRNRAP. CDR3 nucleotides: TGTGCTAGTGCCCCACTGGGGGCCTATAGCAATCAGCCCCAGCATTTT. The encoded protein is CASAPLGAYSNQPQHF.

This clone was seen a few times. The genes are TRBV15 and TRBJ1-5; 8 nucleotides line up with TRBD1. There are 16 residues in the CDR3. Germline loops: CDR1 LNHNV, CDR2 YYDKDF (reference sequence). Trimming took 5 bases from V and 2 from J; bases not matched to a gene: 8. CDR3 in DNA: TGTGCCACCAGCCCTTCTGACAGGGGACGCAATCAGCCCCAGCATTTT. It encodes CATSPSDRGRNQPQHF.

This chain links TRBV6-8 with TRBJ1-3; TRBD1 is a possible D gene (5 bases). Deletions cut 6 bases from V and 4 bases from J, with 13 bases between. This CDR3 spans 14 amino acids. Looked up from germline, CDR1 is MNHGY and CDR2 is SAAAGT. CDR3 bases: TGTGCCAGCAGCCGCACCAGGGAAGGAAACACCATATATTTT. Translation gives CASSRTREGNTIYF.

This clone has just a few counts. The chain carries TRBV11-3 and TRBJ2-3; 9 bases fit TRBD1. CDR1 is SGHNT, CDR2 YENEEA, per germline. The V gene end was trimmed by 4 bases and the J gene end by 8 bases; junction bases not matched to a gene: 19. This CDR3 is 18 amino acids long. This CDR3 is CASSSHDRRDRESVTQYF. The CDR3 DNA reads TGTGCCAGCAGCTCCCATGACCGGCGGGACAGGGAAAGCGTTACGCAGTATTTT. The variable domain in full, completed from reference TRBV11-3 and TRBJ2-3, reads EAGVVQSPRYKIIEKKQPVAFWCNPISGHNTLYWYLQNLGQGPELLIRYENEEAVDDSQLPKDRFSAERLKGVDSTLKIQPAELGDSAVYLCASSSHDRRDRESVTQYFGPGTRLTVL.

V is TRBV6-8 and J is TRBJ2-7; D gene ambiguous. CDR3 length: 16 residues. Germline lookup yields CDR1 MNHGY and CDR2 SAAAGT. Deletions cut 4 bases from V and 3 bases from J, with 19 bases between. CDR3 loop: CASSSAPDIYHYEQYF. The CDR3 DNA reads as TGTGCCAGCAGTTCGGCCCCAGATATCTACCACTACGAGCAGTACTTC.